The T cell receptor (beta chain) described here comes from a study of blood T cell repertoires in COVID-19. Overall study context: T cells, B-cell-depleted T cells, or PBMCs provided the cDNA or gDNA that served as material.

The data were produced by immunoSEQ multiplex PCR, yet TCRdb's version contains in-frame clones alone and is incomplete. Of approximately 150,000 clones detected, around 83% appear once; the ten largest clones hold 10% to 15%. V was clipped by 4 bases and J by 1 base, with 6 bases between them. CDR1 and CDR2 from the germline V gene are SGHDT and YYEEEE. The CDR3 extends over 12 amino acids. This clone was seen more than once but under ten times. This TCR came from a man between 65 and 85 years old who had recovered from COVID-19. This sequence joins TRBV5-6 and TRBJ2-7; D not certain. The sequencing sample was made of peripheral blood. CDR3 DNA: TGTGCCAGCAGCCCCGGGTCCTACGAGCAGTACTTC. Its translation is CASSPGSYEQYF.